Following are 6 T cell receptor beta chains from one sample sequenced in a study of tissue T cells after allogeneic stem cell transplantation. Some clones are missing from TCRdb's copy, which holds only in-frame ones; the method was immunoSEQ multiplex PCR. This table has roughly 7,000 clones, about 50% appearing once. The sequenced sample was duodenum tissue, obtained at autopsy. The receptor set was obtained from a female donor older than 55 with lung cancer.

This clone was counted only a few times. The rearrangement links TRBV3-1 (or the pseudogene TRBV3-2) to TRBJ2-5, with TRBD2 matching 7 bases. CDR1 LGHDT and CDR2 YNNKEL come from the germline V gene (reference sequence). V trimming: 1 base; J trimming: 1 base; junction bases outside the gene matches: 9. This CDR3 is 17 amino acids long. The CDR3 DNA reads as TGTGCCAGCAGCCAAGGGTGGGGGGGAGGATCCCAAGAGACCCAGTACTTC. Amino acid sequence: CASSQGWGGGSQETQYF.

This chain links TRBV4-1 with TRBJ2-3, with TRBD2 identical over 10 bases. This CDR3 spans 18 amino acids. Germline V gene sequence: CDR1 MGHRA, CDR2 YSYEKL. V dropped 4 bases and J dropped 0; count of bases not matched to a gene: 10. The CDR3 here is CASSLGRSGGFSTDTQYF. The CDR3 nucleotides read TGCGCCAGCAGCCTGGGGCGTAGCGGGGGGTTTAGCACAGATACGCAGTATTTT.

This clone has only a few counts. The rearrangement uses TRBV3-1 (or the pseudogene TRBV3-2) and TRBJ1-3; the D gene is possibly TRBD1 (6 bases). V lost 5 bases, J lost 4 bases, and 15 bases lay in between. CDR1 and CDR2 (germline): LGHDT, YNNKEL (reference sequence). The CDR3 is 15 amino acids. As DNA, the CDR3 is TGTGCCAGCAGCTACAGGGAGCTTAGGGGAAACACCATATATTTT. Translation: CASSYRELRGNTIYF.

The rearrangement uses TRBV5-4 and TRBJ2-5; 8 nucleotides match TRBD2. Trimming at V came to 0 bases and at J to 2 bases, leaving 9 bases not matched to a gene. Germline CDR1 SGHNT, CDR2 YYREEE (reference sequence). The CDR3 covers 17 residues. The CDR3 DNA sequence: TGTGCCAGCAGCTTGGACCTCCTAGCGGGCAAGCAAGAGACCCAGTACTTC. It yields the protein CASSLDLLAGKQETQYF.

V usage is TRBV7-9 and J usage is TRBJ2-7; unclear D gene. The CDR3 covers 12 residues. Germline V gene sequence: CDR1 SEHNR, CDR2 FQNEAQ (reference sequence). Trimming pared 6 bases from V and 3 bases from J, leaving 9 bases between. The CDR3 nucleotides read TGTGCCAGCAGTGTGACCTACTACGAGCAGTACTTC. This codes for CASSVTYYEQYF. The whole variable domain, remainder taken from reference TRBV7-9 and TRBJ2-7, is DTGVSQNPRHKITKRGQNVTFRCDPISEHNRLYWYRQTLGQGPEFLTYFQNEAQLEKSRLLSDRFSAERPKGSFSTLEIQRTEQGDSAMYLCASSVTYYEQYFGPGTRLTVT.

The V and J genes are TRBV12-3 or TRBV12-4 and TRBJ1-3; D is ambiguous. CDR3 length equals 13 residues. Trimming stripped 8 bases from V and 0 bases from J, with 8 bases between. The CDR3 here is CASRQFSGNTIYF. CDR3 DNA sequence: TGTGCCAGCCGGCAGTTCTCTGGAAACACCATATATTTT.